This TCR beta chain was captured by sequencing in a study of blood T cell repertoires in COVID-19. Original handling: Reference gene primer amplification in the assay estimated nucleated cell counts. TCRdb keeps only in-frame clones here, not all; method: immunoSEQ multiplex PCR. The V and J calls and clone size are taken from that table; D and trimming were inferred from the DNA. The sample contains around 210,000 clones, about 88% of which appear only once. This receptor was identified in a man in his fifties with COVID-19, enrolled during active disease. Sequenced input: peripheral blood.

The CDR3 DNA is TGTGCCAGCAGCAACGGAGGGACTAGCGGGGGGTTCTCCTACAATGAGCAGTTCTTC. Translation: CASSNGGTSGGFSYNEQFF. This chain joins TRBV5-8 and TRBJ2-1; 15 bases are a match to TRBD2. CDR1 is SGHTS, CDR2 YDEGEE, per germline. This CDR3 spans 19 amino acids. J gave up 0 bases and V 4 bases, and 8 bases lay outside the gene matches.